Described below is a single T cell receptor (beta chain) sequence and its context. These data originate in a study of T cell responses to AZD1222 COVID-19 vaccine. The V end lost 4 bases, the J end lost 0 bases, and 17 bases lay between the germline ends. This CDR3 has 17 amino acids. Germline CDR1 and CDR2: SGHRS and YFSETQ. Produced via immunoSEQ multiplex PCR; TCRdb's table is partial and in-frame only. The top ten hold 3.1% of the sample, which has 95,000 to 150,000 clones, around 89% seen once. The chain links TRBV5-1 to TRBJ2-1; D may be TRBD2 (6 bases). This sequence originates from an adult in good health. The source material was peripheral blood, sampled on day 0 of AZD1222 vaccination. The CDR3 nucleotides are TGCGCCAGCAGCGGGGGAGCGGGCGCGAGCTCCTACAATGAGCAGTTCTTC. Amino acid sequence: CASSGGAGASSYNEQFF.